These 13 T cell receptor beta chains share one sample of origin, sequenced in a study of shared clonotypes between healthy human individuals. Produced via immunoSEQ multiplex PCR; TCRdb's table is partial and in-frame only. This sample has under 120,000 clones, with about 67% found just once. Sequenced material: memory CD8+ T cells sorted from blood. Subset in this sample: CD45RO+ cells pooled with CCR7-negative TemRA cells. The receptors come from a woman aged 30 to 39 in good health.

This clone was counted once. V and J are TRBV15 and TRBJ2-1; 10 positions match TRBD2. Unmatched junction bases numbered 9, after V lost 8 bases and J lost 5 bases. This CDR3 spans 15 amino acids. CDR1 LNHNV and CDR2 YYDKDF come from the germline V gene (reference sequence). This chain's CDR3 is CATRSGTSVDNEQFF. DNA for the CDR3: TGTGCCACCCGATCCGGGACTAGCGTGGACAATGAGCAGTTCTTC.

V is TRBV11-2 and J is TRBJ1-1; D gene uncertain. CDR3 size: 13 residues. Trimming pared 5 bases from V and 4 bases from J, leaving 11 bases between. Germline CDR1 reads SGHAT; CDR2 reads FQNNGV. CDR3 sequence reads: CASSRGLRTEAFF. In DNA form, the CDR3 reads TGTGCCAGCAGCCGAGGGCTTCGCACTGAAGCTTTCTTT. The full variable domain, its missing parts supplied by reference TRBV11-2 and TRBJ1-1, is EAGVAQSPRYKIIEKRQSVAFWCNPISGHATLYWYQQILGQGPKLLIQFQNNGVVDDSQLPKDRFSAERLKGVDSTLKIQPAKLEDSAVYLCASSRGLRTEAFFGQGTRLTVV.

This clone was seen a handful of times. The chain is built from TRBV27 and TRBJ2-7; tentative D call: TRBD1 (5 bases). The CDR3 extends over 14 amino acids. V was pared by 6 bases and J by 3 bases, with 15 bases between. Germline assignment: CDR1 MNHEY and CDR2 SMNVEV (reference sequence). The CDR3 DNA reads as TGTGCCAGCAGAGTCAGGCAGGGTTACTACGAGCAGTACTTC. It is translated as CASRVRQGYYEQYF.

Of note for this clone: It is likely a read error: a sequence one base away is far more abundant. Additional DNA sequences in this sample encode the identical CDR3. CDR3 sequence: CASSQGLAVSSYEQYF. The CDR3 DNA sequence: TGTGCCAGCAGCCAAGGACTAGCGGTTTCATCCTACGAGCAGTACTTC. The chain uses TRBV5-4 and TRBJ2-7; 10 nucleotides align to TRBD2. CDR1 SGHNT and CDR2 YYREEE come from the germline V gene (reference sequence). The CDR3 loop spans 16 amino acids. After removal of 4 bases from V and 1 base from J, the junction contained 8 bases not matched to a gene.

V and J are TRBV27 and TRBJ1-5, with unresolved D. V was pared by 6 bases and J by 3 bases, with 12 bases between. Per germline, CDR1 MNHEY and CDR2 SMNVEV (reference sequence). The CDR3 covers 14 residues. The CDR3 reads CASRPDTPNQPQHF. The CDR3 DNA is TGTGCCAGCAGGCCTGACACACCCAATCAGCCCCAGCATTTT.

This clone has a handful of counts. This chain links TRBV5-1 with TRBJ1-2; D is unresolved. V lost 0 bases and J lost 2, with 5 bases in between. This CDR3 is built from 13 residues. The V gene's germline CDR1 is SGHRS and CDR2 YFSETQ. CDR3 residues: CASSLEQNYGYTF. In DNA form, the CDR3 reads TGCGCCAGCAGCTTGGAACAGAACTATGGCTACACCTTC.

The CDR3 protein is CSPPSGTDLYEQYF. The CDR3 coding sequence is TGCAGCCCACCGTCTGGGACAGACCTATACGAGCAGTACTTC. The chain recombines TRBV29-1 with TRBJ2-7; 7 nucleotides match TRBD1. The germline gives CDR1 SQVTM, CDR2 ANQGSEA. The CDR3 is 14 residues long. V shed 8 bases, J shed 4 bases, and the junction held 14 bases outside the gene matches.

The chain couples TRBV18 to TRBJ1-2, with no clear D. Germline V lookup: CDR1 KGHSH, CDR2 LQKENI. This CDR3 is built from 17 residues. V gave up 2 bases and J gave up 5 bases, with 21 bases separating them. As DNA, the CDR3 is TGTGCCAGCTCACCAATGAAAGGGAGGTCCAATTTATATGGCTACACCTTC. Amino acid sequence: CASSPMKGRSNLYGYTF.

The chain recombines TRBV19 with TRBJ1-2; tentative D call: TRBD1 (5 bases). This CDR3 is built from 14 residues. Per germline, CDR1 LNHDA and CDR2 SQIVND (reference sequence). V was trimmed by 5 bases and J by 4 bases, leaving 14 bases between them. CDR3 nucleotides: TGTGCCAGTAGTTCACCGCACGGGACCTATGGCTACACCTTC. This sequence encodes CASSSPHGTYGYTF.

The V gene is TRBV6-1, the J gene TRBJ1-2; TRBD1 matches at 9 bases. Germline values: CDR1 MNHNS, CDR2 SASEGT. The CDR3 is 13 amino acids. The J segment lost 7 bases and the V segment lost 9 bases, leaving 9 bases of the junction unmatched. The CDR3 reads CASKGGQGRGYTF. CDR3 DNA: TGTGCCAGTAAAGGGGGACAGGGACGTGGCTACACCTTC.

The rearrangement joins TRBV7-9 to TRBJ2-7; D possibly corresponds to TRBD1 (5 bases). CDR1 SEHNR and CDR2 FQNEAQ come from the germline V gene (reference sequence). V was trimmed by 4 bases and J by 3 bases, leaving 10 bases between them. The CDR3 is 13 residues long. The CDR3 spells CASSSRRGYEQYF. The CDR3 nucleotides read TGTGCCAGCAGCTCCCGAAGGGGCTACGAGCAGTACTTC.

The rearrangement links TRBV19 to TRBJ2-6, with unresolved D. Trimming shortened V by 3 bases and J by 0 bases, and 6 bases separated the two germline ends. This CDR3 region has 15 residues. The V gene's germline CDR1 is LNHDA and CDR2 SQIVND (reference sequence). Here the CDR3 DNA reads TGTGCCAGTAGTATCGAGTCCTCTGGGGCCAACGTCCTGACTTTC. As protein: CASSIESSGANVLTF.

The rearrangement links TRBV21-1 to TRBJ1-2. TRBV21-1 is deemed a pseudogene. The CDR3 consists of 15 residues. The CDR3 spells CASSKDEGLDYGYTF. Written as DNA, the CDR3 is TGTGCCAGCAGCAAAGACGAGGGTTTGGACTATGGCTACACCTTC.